This T cell receptor (beta chain) comes out of a study of radiation and T cells in renal cell carcinoma. Time point meaning: blood 2 weeks post-SBRT. Treatment indicated: 15 Gy SBRT to primary tumor, nephrectomy 4 weeks later. Profiled with immunoSEQ multiplex PCR; TCRdb holds only in-frame clones, not every one. The table records about 150,000 clones, roughly 86% of them present only once. The source of this sequence is a woman between 50 and 59 years old with renal cell carcinoma. The material was blood, obtained from a patient whose treatment included radiotherapy and nephrectomy.

The CDR3 region has the DNA TGTGCCAGCAGTCCACACAGTGGAAACACCATATATTTT. This gives the protein CASSPHSGNTIYF. The chain has TRBV7-9 and TRBJ1-3; D ambiguous. The length of the CDR3 is 13 residues. The germline CDR1 and CDR2 sequences are SEHNR and FQNEAQ (reference sequence). V shed 6 bases and J shed 3 bases, with 9 bases lying between them.